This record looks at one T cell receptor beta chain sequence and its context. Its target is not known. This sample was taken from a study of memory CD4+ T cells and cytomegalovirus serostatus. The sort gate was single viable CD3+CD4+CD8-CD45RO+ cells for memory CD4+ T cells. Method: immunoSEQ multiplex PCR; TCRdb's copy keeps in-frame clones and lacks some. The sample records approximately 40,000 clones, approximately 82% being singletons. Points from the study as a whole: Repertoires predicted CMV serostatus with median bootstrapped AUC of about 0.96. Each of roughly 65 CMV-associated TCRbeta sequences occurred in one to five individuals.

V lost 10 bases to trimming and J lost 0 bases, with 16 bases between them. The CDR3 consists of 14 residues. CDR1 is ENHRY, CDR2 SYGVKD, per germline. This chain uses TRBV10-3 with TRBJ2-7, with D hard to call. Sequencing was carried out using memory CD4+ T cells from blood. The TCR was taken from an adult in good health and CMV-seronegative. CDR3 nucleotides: TGTGCCACCCAAAGGCTTTCCGGCTCCTACGAGCAGTACTTC. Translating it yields CATQRLSGSYEQYF.